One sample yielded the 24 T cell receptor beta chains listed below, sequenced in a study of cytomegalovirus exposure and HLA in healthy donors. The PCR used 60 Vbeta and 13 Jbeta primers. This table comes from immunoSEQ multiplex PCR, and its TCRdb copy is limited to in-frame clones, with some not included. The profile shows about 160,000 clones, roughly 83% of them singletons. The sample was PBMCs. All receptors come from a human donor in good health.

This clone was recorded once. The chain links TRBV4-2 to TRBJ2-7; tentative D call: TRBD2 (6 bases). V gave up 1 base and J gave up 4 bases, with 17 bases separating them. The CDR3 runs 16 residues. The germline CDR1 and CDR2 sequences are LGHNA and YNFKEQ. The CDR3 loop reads CASSQAASVHEYEQYF. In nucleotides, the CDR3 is TGTGCCAGCAGCCAAGCGGCTAGCGTTCACGAGTACGAGCAGTACTTC.

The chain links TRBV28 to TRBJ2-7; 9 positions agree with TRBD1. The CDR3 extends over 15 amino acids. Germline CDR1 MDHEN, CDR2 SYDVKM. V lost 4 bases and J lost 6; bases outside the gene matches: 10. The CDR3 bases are TGTGCCAGCAGTTCCCCCCGGACAGGGGTGCGCGAGCAGTACTTC. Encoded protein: CASSSPRTGVREQYF.

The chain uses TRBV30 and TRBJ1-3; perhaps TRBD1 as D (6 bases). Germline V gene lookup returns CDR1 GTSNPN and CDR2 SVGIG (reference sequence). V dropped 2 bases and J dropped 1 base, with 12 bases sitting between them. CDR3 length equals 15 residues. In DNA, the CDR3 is TGTGCCTGGAGTAGGGGGATTGAATCTGGAAACACCATATATTTT. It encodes CAWSRGIESGNTIYF.

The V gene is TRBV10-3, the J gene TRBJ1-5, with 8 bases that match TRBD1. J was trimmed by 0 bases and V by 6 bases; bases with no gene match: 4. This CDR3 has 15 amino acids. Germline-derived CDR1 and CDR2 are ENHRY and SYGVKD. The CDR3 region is CAISPDRASNQPQHF. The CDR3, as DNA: TGTGCCATCAGCCCGGACAGGGCTAGCAATCAGCCCCAGCATTTT.

The CDR3 is CASSRGLLTGELFF. DNA of the CDR3: TGTGCCAGCAGCCGGGGACTGCTCACCGGGGAGCTGTTTTTT. The chain links TRBV5-6 to TRBJ2-2; D is possibly TRBD2 (6 bases). The CDR3 contains 14 residues. V was trimmed by 4 bases and J by 4 bases, leaving 11 bases between them. CDR1 and CDR2 (germline): SGHDT, YYEEEE.

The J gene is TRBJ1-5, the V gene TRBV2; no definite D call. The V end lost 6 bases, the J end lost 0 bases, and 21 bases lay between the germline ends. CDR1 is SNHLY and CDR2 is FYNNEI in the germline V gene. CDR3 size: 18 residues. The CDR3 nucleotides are TGTGCCAGCAGCGAGGGCTCCGACCCCATCTATAGCAATCAGCCCCAGCATTTT. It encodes CASSEGSDPIYSNQPQHF.

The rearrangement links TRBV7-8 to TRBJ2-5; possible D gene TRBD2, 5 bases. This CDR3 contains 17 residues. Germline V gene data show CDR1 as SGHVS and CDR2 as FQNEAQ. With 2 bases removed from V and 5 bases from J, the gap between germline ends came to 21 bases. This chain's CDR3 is CASSLTALLGFRETQYF. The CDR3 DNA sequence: TGTGCCAGCAGCTTAACCGCCTTACTAGGTTTTCGGGAGACCCAGTACTTC.

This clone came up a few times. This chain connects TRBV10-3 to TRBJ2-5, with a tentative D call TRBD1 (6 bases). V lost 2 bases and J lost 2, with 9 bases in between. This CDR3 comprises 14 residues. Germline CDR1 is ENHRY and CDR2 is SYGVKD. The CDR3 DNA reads TGTGCCATCAGTGAGGGAACAGGGCAAGAGACCCAGTACTTC. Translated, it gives CAISEGTGQETQYF.

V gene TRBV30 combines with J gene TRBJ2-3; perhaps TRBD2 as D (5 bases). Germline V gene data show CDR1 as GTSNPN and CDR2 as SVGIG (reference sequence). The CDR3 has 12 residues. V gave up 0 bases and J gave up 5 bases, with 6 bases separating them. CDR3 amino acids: CAWSVREDTQYF. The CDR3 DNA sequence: TGTGCCTGGAGTGTACGGGAAGATACGCAGTATTTT.

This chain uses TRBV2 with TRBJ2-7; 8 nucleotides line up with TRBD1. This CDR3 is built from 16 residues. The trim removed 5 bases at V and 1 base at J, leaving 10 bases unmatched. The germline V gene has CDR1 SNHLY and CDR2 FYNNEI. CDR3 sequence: CASSYSHRGSSYEQYF. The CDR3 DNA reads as TGTGCCAGCAGTTACTCACACAGGGGGAGTTCCTACGAGCAGTACTTC. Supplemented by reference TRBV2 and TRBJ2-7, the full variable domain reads EPEVTQTPSHQVTQMGQEVILRCVPISNHLYFYWYRQILGQKVEFLVSFYNNEISEKSEIFDDQFSVERPDGSNFTLKIRSTKLEDSAMYFCASSYSHRGSSYEQYFGPGTRLTVT.

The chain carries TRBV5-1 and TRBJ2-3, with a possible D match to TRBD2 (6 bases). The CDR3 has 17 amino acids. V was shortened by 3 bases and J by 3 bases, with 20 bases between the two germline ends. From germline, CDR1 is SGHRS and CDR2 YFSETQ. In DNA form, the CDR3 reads TGCGCCAGCAGCTCAGGGCCAGGAATAGCGGAAACAGATACGCAGTATTTT. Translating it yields CASSSGPGIAETDTQYF.

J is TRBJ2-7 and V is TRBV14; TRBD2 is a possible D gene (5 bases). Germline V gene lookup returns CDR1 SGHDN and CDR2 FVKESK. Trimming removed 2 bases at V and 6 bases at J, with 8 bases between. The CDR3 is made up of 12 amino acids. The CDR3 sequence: CASSQLASEQYF. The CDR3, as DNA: TGTGCCAGCAGCCAATTAGCGAGCGAGCAGTACTTC.

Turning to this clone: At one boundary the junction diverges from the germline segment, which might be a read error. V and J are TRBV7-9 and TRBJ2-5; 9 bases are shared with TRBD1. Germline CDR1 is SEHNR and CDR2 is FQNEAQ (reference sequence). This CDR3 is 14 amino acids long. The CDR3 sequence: CSSSVQGAGETQYF. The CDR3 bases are TGTTCCAGCAGCGTACAGGGGGCCGGAGAGACCCAGTACTTC.

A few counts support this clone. The CDR3 nucleotides are TGTGCCAGCAGCTTTGTTGGAGACATTCAGTACTTC. Protein: CASSFVGDIQYF. This chain joins TRBV11-1 and TRBJ2-4; D call uncertain. This CDR3 is built from 12 residues. V lost 3 bases and J 8 bases, leaving 8 bases between the germline ends. Germline loops: CDR1 SGHAT, CDR2 FQDESV (reference sequence).

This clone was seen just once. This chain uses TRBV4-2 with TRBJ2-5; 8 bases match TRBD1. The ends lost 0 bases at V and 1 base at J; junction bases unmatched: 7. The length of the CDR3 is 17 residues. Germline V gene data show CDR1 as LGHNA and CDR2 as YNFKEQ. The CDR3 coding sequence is TGTGCCAGCAGCCAAGATCCGCAGGGGGCGCTCCAAGAGACCCAGTACTTC. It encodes CASSQDPQGALQETQYF.

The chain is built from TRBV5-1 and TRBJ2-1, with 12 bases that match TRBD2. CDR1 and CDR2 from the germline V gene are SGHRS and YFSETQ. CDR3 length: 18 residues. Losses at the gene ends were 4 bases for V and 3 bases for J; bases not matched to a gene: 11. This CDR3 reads CASSPRTSGAPFYNEQFF. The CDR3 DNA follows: TGCGCCAGCAGCCCTCGGACTAGCGGGGCCCCGTTCTACAATGAGCAGTTCTTC.

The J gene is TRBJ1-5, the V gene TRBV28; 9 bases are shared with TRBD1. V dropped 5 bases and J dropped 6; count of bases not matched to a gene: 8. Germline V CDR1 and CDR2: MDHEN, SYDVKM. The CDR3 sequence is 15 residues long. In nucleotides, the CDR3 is TGTGCCAGCAGTCAACAGGGGGCTTGGGGTCAGCCCCAGCATTTT. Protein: CASSQQGAWGQPQHF. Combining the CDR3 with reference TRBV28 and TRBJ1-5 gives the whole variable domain DVKVTQSSRYLVKRTGEKVFLECVQDMDHENMFWYRQDPGLGLRLIYFSYDVKMKEKGDIPEGYSVSREKKERFSLILESASTNQTSMYLCASSQQGAWGQPQHFGDGTRLSIL.

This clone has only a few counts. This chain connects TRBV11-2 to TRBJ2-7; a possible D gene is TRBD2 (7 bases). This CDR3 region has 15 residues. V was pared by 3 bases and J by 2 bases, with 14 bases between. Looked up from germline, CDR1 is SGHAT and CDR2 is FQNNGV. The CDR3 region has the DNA TGTGCCAGCAGCTTGGGTAGGGGGGGGACCTACGAGCAGTACTTC. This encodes CASSLGRGGTYEQYF.

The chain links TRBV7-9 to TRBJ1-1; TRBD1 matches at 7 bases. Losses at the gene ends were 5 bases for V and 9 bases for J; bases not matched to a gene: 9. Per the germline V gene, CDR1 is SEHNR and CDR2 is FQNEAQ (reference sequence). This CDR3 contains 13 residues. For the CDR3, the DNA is TGTGCCAGCAGCCAGGGACAGTTGGCCCAAGCTTTCTTT. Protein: CASSQGQLAQAFF.

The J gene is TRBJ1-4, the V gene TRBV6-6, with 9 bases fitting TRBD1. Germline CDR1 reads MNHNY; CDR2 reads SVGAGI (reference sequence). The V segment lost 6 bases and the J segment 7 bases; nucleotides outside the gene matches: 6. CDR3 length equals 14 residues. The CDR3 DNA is TGTGCCAGCAGGCAACAGGGGGCGCTTGAAAAACTGTTTTTT. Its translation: CASRQQGALEKLFF.

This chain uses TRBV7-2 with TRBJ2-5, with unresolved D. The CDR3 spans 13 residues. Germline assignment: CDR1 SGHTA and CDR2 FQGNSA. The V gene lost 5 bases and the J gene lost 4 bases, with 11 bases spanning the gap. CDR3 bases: TGTGCCAGCAGCCGAGGCCCGGGAGAGACCCAGTACTTC. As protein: CASSRGPGETQYF. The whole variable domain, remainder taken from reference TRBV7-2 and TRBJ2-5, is GAGVSQSPSNKVTEKGKDVELRCDPISGHTALYWYRQSLGQGLEFLIYFQGNSAPDKSGLPSDRFSAERTGGSVSTLTIQRTQQEDSAVYLCASSRGPGETQYFGPGTRLLVL.

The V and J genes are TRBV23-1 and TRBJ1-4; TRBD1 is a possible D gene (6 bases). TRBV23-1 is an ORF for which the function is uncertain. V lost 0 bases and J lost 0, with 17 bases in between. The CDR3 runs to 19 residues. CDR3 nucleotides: TGCGCCAGCAGTCAATCCTTCGCAGGGGCCGCTGCAACTAATGAAAAACTGTTTTTT. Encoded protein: CASSQSFAGAAATNEKLFF.

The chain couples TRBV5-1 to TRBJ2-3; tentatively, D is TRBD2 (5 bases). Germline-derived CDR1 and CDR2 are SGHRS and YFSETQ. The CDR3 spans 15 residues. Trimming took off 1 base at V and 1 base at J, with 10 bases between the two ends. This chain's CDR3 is CASSLSPAGTDTQYF. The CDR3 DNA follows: TGCGCCAGCAGCTTGAGCCCAGCGGGCACAGATACGCAGTATTTT.

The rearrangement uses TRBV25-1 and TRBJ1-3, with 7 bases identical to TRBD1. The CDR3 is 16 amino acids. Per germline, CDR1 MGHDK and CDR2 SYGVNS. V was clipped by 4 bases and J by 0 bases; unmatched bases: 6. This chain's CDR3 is CASSGARGASGNTIYF. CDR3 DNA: TGTGCCAGCAGTGGAGCCAGGGGGGCCTCTGGAAACACCATATATTTT.